This T cell receptor (beta chain) was observed in a study of T cell responses to AZD1222 COVID-19 vaccine. The CDR3 is 13 amino acids. Germline V gene data show CDR1 as SGDLS and CDR2 as YYNGEE. The ends were cut back, 4 bases at V and 1 base at J, with 8 bases in the middle. Of note for this clone: Its antigen remains unidentified.

The protocol was immunoSEQ multiplex PCR, while the TCRdb copy is restricted to in-frame clones and leaves out a portion. The table lists roughly 100,000 clones, roughly nine tenths of them singletons. Study-level findings and limits: Researchers took repertoire samples only after the peak T cell response had come.

This receptor was obtained from an adult in good health. The sample consisted of peripheral blood, taken on day 0 of AZD1222 vaccination. The rearrangement joins TRBV9 to TRBJ1-1; D unresolved. CDR3 in DNA: TGTGCCAGCAGCCCTCAGCCGAACACTGAAGCTTTCTTT. The encoded protein is CASSPQPNTEAFF. Full variable domain (outside the CDR3, taken from reference TRBV9 and TRBJ1-1): DSGVTQTPKHLITATGQRVTLRCSPRSGDLSVYWYQQSLDQGLQFLIQYYNGEERAKGNILERFSAQQFPDLHSELNLSSLELGDSALYFCASSPQPNTEAFFGQGTRLTVV.